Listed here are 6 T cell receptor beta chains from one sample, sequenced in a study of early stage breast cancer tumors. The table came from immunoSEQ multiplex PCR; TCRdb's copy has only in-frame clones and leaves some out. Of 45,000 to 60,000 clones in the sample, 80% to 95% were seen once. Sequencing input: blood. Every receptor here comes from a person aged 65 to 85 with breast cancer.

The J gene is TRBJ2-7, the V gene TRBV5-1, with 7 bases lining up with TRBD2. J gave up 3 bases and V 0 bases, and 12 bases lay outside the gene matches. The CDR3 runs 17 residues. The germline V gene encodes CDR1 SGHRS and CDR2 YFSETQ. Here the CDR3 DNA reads TGCGCCAGCAGCTTGGGGCCGGCTAGCGGTGGAATCTACGAGCAGTACTTC. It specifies CASSLGPASGGIYEQYF. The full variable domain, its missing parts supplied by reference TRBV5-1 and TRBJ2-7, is KAGVTQTPRYLIKTRGQQVTLSCSPISGHRSVSWYQQTPGQGLQFLFEYFSETQRNKGNFPGRFSGRQFSNSRSEMNVSTLELGDSALYLCASSLGPASGGIYEQYFGPGTRLTVT.

The CDR3 sequence: CASSVYSNQPQHF. The CDR3 DNA reads as TGTGCCAGCTCGGTGTATAGCAATCAGCCCCAGCATTTT. The chain is built from TRBV6-4 and TRBJ1-5, with no clear D. Trimming stripped 8 bases from V and 0 bases from J, with 8 bases between. This CDR3 is 13 amino acids long. Germline loops: CDR1 MRHNA, CDR2 SNTAGT.

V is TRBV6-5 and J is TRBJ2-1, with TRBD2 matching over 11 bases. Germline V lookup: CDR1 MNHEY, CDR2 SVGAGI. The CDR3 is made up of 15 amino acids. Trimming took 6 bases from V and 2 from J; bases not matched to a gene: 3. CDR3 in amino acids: CASRIAGGTYNEQFF. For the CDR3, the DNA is TGTGCCAGCAGAATAGCGGGGGGGACCTACAATGAGCAGTTCTTC.

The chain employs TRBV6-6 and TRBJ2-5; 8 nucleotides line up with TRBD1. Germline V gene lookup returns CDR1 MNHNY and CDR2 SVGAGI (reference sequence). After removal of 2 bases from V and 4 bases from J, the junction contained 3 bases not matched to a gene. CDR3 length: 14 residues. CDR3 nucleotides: TGTGCCAGCAGTTACGCCAGGGGGCGAGAGACCCAGTACTTC. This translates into CASSYARGRETQYF.

The DNA of the CDR3 is TGTGCCACAACAGGCTACAATCAGCCCCAGCATTTT. Amino acid sequence: CATTGYNQPQHF. The chain joins TRBV19 to TRBJ1-5; TRBD1 is a possible D gene (5 bases). Trimming left V 10 bases short and J 3 bases short, with 10 bases between. Germline assignment: CDR1 LNHDA and CDR2 SQIVND (reference sequence). The CDR3 extends over 12 amino acids.

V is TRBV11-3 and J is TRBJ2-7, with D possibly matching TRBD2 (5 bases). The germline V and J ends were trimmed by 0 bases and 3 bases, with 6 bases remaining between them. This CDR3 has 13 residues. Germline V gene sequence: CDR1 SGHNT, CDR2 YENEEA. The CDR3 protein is CASSLDGNYEQYF. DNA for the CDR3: TGTGCCAGCAGCTTAGACGGGAACTACGAGCAGTACTTC.